The clone carrying this T cell receptor beta chain came up a few times. Its target is not known. The sample comes from a study of blood T cells in healthy people across ages. Study-level points and caveats: The unknown donor CMV status may have confounded expanded clonotype changes. Both naive CD4+ cell counts and diversity were greater in long-lived donors than in aged donors.

Together with a sample-barcoded 5' primer, a J-beta primer mix was included in a second PCR lasting roughly 6 to 12 cycles. TCRdb recomputed calls from the 5' RACE reads with MiXCR, one row per CDR3 protein. In the table there are 550,000 to 800,000 distinct CDR3 sequences, roughly 21% of which are singletons. The junction had 11 bases not matched to a gene; V was cut back by 0 bases and J by 9 bases. The CDR3 length is 15 residues. Germline V gene data show CDR1 as SQVTM and CDR2 as ANQGSEA. The rearrangement joins TRBV29-1 to TRBJ2-4; 7 bases match TRBD1. The material sequenced was blood. The sequence derives from an older man in good health. The CDR3, as DNA: TGCAGCGTTGAAGATCCGGCCAGGGGGTCTATCATTCAGTACTTC. Protein sequence: CSVEDPARGSIIQYF.